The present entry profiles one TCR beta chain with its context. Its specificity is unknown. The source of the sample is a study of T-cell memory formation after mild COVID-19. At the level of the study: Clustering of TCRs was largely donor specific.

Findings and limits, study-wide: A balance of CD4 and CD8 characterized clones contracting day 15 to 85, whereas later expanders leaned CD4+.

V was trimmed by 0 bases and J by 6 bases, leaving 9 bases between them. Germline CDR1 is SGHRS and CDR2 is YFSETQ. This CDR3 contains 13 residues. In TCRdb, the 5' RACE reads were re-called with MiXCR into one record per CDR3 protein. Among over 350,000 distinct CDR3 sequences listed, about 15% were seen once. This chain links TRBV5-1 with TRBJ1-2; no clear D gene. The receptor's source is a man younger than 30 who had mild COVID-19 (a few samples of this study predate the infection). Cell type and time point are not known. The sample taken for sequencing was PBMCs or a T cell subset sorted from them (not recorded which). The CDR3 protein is CASSLVKENGYTF. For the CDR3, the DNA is TGCGCCAGCAGCTTGGTTAAAGAAAATGGCTACACCTTC.